This T cell receptor beta chain was captured in a study of neoadjuvant anti-PD-1 for oral cavity cancer. Study-wide background: Patients mostly received three to four biweekly nivolumab doses at 3 mg/kg before surgery.

Time point indicated: after neoadjuvant nivolumab, at surgical resection. TCRdb keeps only in-frame clones here, not all; method: immunoSEQ multiplex PCR. The data contain tens of thousands of clones, around a quarter of them singletons. To note about this clone: Antigen: not known.

Study findings and constraints: TCR analyses covered only a few patients per response group.

The V and J ends lost 4 bases and 4 bases respectively, with 11 bases between them. This CDR3 contains 13 residues. Germline assignment: CDR1 SGHRS and CDR2 YFSETQ. The sequenced sample was tumor tissue, obtained after nivolumab (anti-PD-1) treatment. The clonotype comes from a person aged 35 to 85 with oral cavity squamous cell carcinoma. The V gene is TRBV5-1, the J gene TRBJ2-5; tentative D call: TRBD1 (6 bases). The CDR3 sequence is CASSPGTTETQYF. The CDR3 region has the DNA TGCGCCAGCAGCCCCGGGACAACAGAGACCCAGTACTTC.